What follows are 32 T cell receptor beta chains derived from one specimen sequenced in a study of Graves' ophthalmopathy and Graves' hyperthyroidism. Amplified TCR beta CDR3 regions were obtained using RNA transcripts as template. The first-round RT-PCR employed HTBI primers together with the Qiagen OneStep RT-PCR kit. A multiplex PCR was then performed as the second round. TCRdb re-called the multiplex PCR reads with MiXCR, one entry per CDR3 protein. The sample shows roughly 500,000 distinct CDR3 sequences, roughly an eighth of them seen only once. The material sequenced was blood. The receptors originated from a young woman with Graves' ophthalmopathy.

This clonotype was counted many times. The rearrangement uses TRBV6-4 and TRBJ2-7; 7 bases line up with TRBD1. The length of the CDR3 is 15 residues. J was trimmed by 4 bases and V by 8 bases; bases with no gene match: 14. CDR1 and CDR2 (germline): MRHNA, SNTAGT. This CDR3 is CASDGFGTVFYEQYF. The CDR3 bases are TGTGCCAGCGATGGTTTCGGGACAGTCTTTTACGAGCAGTACTTC.

In its sample, this clonotype was seen many times. V gene TRBV30 combines with J gene TRBJ1-2; no clear D. There are 14 residues in the CDR3. Trimming cost V 3 bases and J 8 bases, with 19 bases left between them. Per germline, CDR1 GTSNPN and CDR2 SVGIG (reference sequence). CDR3: CAWSHTGPSGGYTF. CDR3 bases: TGTGCCTGGAGCCATACGGGTCCCTCCGGCGGCTACACCTTC. Full variable domain (outside the CDR3, taken from reference TRBV30 and TRBJ1-2): SQTIHQWPATLVQPVGSPLSLECTVEGTSNPNLYWYRQAAGRGLQLLFYSVGIGQISSEVPQNLSASRPQDRQFILSSKKLLLSDSGFYLCAWSHTGPSGGYTFGSGTRLTVV.

This clonotype was seen many times. The chain recombines TRBV11-2 with TRBJ2-7, with 9 bases lining up with TRBD1. The J segment lost 2 bases and the V segment lost 8 bases, leaving 4 bases of the junction unmatched. Germline V gene lookup returns CDR1 SGHAT and CDR2 FQNNGV. The CDR3 loop spans 13 amino acids. The CDR3, as DNA: TGTGCCAGCGTCGGGGACAGGGCCTACGAGCAGTACTTC. The encoded protein is CASVGDRAYEQYF.

This clonotype was seen repeatedly, ten times or more. The chain employs TRBV20-1 and TRBJ2-6; either TRBD1 or TRBD2 may supply D (5 bases each). V was pared by 5 bases and J by 0 bases, with 14 bases between. The CDR3 length is 16 residues. Germline CDR1 reads DFQATT; CDR2 reads SNEGSKA (reference sequence). Here the CDR3 reads CSAPRDGLSGANVLTF. The DNA of the CDR3 is TGCAGTGCTCCCCGGGACGGACTCTCTGGGGCCAACGTCCTGACTTTC.

Concerning this clonotype itself: The germline gene is not matched at one end of the junction; a read error may be the cause. The chain carries TRBV5-7 and TRBJ2-7, with D possibly matching TRBD1 (5 bases). TRBV5-7 is reported as an ORF; its role is uncertain. CDR3 length equals 15 residues. CDR3 amino acids: CAISLSSGLSYEQYF. The DNA for the CDR3 is TGTGCCATCAGCTTGTCTTCAGGGCTCTCCTACGAGCAGTACTTC.

This clonotype showed up many times. V and J are TRBV9 and TRBJ2-5; perhaps D is TRBD1 or TRBD2 (6 bases each). The germline V and J ends were trimmed by 0 bases and 1 base, with 19 bases remaining between them. The germline V gene encodes CDR1 SGDLS and CDR2 YYNGEE. The CDR3 runs to 18 residues. In nucleotides, the CDR3 is TGTGCCAGCAGCGTAGCTACCGGGGGCAGCAGAATCCAAGAGACCCAGTACTTC. Its translation is CASSVATGGSRIQETQYF. The whole variable domain, remainder taken from reference TRBV9 and TRBJ2-5, is DSGVTQTPKHLITATGQRVTLRCSPRSGDLSVYWYQQSLDQGLQFLIQYYNGEERAKGNILERFSAQQFPDLHSELNLSSLELGDSALYFCASSVATGGSRIQETQYFGPGTRLLVL.

This clonotype was seen repeatedly, ten times or more. The chain combines TRBV13 with TRBJ2-7; D might be TRBD1 or TRBD2, each matching 5 bases. CDR1 and CDR2 (germline): PRHDT, FYEKMQ (reference sequence). The V and J ends lost 5 bases and 2 bases respectively, with 13 bases between them. This CDR3 comprises 14 residues. This CDR3 is CASSTGTETYEQYF. CDR3 in DNA: TGTGCCAGCAGCACCGGGACGGAGACCTACGAGCAGTACTTC.

Many counts were recorded for this clonotype. The V gene is TRBV24-1, the J gene TRBJ2-7; TRBD1 matches at 8 bases. The CDR3 is 13 residues long. V lost 4 bases, J lost 6 bases, and 4 bases stayed unmatched. Germline CDR1 KGHDR, CDR2 SFDVKD. The CDR3 reads CATSDRGRPEQYF. The CDR3 coding sequence is TGTGCCACCAGTGACAGGGGGCGCCCCGAGCAGTACTTC.

This clonotype was detected many times. This sequence joins TRBV7-3 and TRBJ2-2; no definite D call. V lost 5 bases, J lost 4 bases, and 8 bases lay in between. The CDR3 spans 13 residues. CDR1 is SGHTA, CDR2 FQGTGA, per germline. The CDR3 protein is CASSKGSTGELFF. CDR3 coding DNA: TGTGCCAGCAGCAAGGGTTCCACCGGGGAGCTGTTTTTT.

The V gene is TRBV12-3 or TRBV12-4, the J gene TRBJ2-5; a weak D match, TRBD1 (5 bases). Trimming removed 5 bases from V and 1 base from J, with 14 bases in between. The CDR3 is 15 residues long. The CDR3 region has the DNA TGTGCCAGCAGTCCCCGTAGGGGCAGCCAAGAGACCCAGTACTTC. Amino acid sequence: CASSPRRGSQETQYF.

This clonotype was found many times. The rearrangement joins TRBV7-3 to TRBJ1-5; D not resolved. Trimming took off 3 bases at V and 4 bases at J, with 7 bases between the two ends. The CDR3 is made up of 13 amino acids. The germline gives CDR1 SGHTA, CDR2 FQGTGA. The CDR3 DNA follows: TGTGCCAGCAGCTTGACGATTAATCAGCCCCAGCATTTT. Translation: CASSLTINQPQHF. Full variable domain (outside the CDR3, taken from reference TRBV7-3 and TRBJ1-5): GAGVSQTPSNKVTEKGKYVELRCDPISGHTALYWYRQSLGQGPEFLIYFQGTGAADDSGLPNDRFFAVRPEGSVSTLKIQRTERGDSAVYLCASSLTINQPQHFGDGTRLSIL.

The table lists this clonotype with many counts. The rearrangement links TRBV6-1 to TRBJ2-7; D is uncertain. Germline V gives CDR1 MNHNS, CDR2 SASEGT. V gave up 0 bases and J gave up 4 bases, with 7 bases separating them. This CDR3 contains 13 residues. CDR3 sequence (DNA): TGTGCCAGCAGTGAAGCAACTACATACGAGCAGTACTTC. Amino acid sequence: CASSEATTYEQYF.

This clonotype was detected only a few times. The chain uses TRBV27 and TRBJ2-7; 8 bases map to TRBD1. J gave up 7 bases and V 3 bases, and 8 bases lay outside the gene matches. The CDR3 is 14 residues long. Germline V gene lookup returns CDR1 MNHEY and CDR2 SMNVEV (reference sequence). The CDR3: CASSFGDRGREQYF. CDR3 nucleotides: TGTGCCAGCAGTTTCGGAGACAGGGGTCGTGAGCAGTACTTC.

Points on this clonotype: Since no conserved phenylalanine or tryptophan closes the CDR3, a read error is the likely cause. The chain combines TRBV12-3 or TRBV12-4 with TRBJ1-2, with 10 bases that match TRBD1. The CDR3 totals 14 residues. With 6 bases clipped from V and 5 bases from J, the junction kept 6 bases outside the gene matches. CDR3 loop: CASRRQGAGYGYTY. Written as DNA, the CDR3 is TGTGCCAGCAGGCGACAGGGGGCGGGGTATGGCTACACCTAC.

This clonotype was found many times. This chain links TRBV18 with TRBJ2-7, with D possibly matching TRBD1 (5 bases). CDR1 KGHSH and CDR2 LQKENI come from the germline V gene. The CDR3 is 14 residues long. Trimming left V 0 bases short and J 3 bases short, with 9 bases between. CDR3 sequence: CASSPPGEVYEQYF. In DNA, the CDR3 is TGTGCCAGCTCACCACCAGGGGAAGTCTACGAGCAGTACTTC.

This clonotype has a count of ten or more. The rearrangement joins TRBV27 to TRBJ2-5; D is uncertain. The germline CDR1 and CDR2 sequences are MNHEY and SMNVEV (reference sequence). The CDR3 spans 11 residues. V dropped 9 bases and J dropped 2 bases, with 7 bases sitting between them. Here the CDR3 reads CASPTQETQYF. The DNA of the CDR3 is TGTGCCAGTCCCACTCAAGAGACCCAGTACTTC.

This clonotype was counted ten times or more. The rearrangement joins TRBV4-1 to TRBJ2-5, with D perhaps TRBD1 or TRBD2 (5 bases each). The CDR3 contains 14 residues. Between the trimmed V and J ends, which lost 4 bases and 4 bases, there was a span of 13 bases. CDR1 and CDR2 (germline): MGHRA, YSYEKL. The CDR3 is CASSPDPGTETQYF. CDR3 nucleotide sequence: TGCGCCAGCAGCCCTGATCCCGGGACAGAGACCCAGTACTTC.

This clonotype was detected many times. An end of the junction does not agree with germline; a read error may underlie this. DNA for the CDR3: TGTGCCAGCAACGGAGGGACTAGCTTGTACGTGCAGTACTTC. Protein product: CASNGGTSLYVQYF. The chain joins TRBV6-2 or TRBV6-3 to TRBJ2-7; TRBD2 matches 9 bases. This CDR3 is 14 amino acids long. Germline V lookup: CDR1 MNHEY, CDR2 SVGEGT.

V and J are TRBV5-1 and TRBJ1-1; D is unclear. Trimming left V 0 bases short and J 0 bases short, with 6 bases between. The CDR3 extends over 14 amino acids. CDR1 is SGHRS and CDR2 is YFSETQ in the germline V gene. The DNA for the CDR3 is TGCGCCAGCAGCTTGGAGTCGGTGAACACTGAAGCTTTCTTT. This sequence encodes CASSLESVNTEAFF.

In this sample, this clonotype turned up many times. This rearrangement joins TRBV10-1 to TRBJ2-7; D is ambiguous. Trimming cost V 6 bases and J 2 bases, with 11 bases left between them. Germline V gene data show CDR1 as WNHNN and CDR2 as SYGVQD (reference sequence). The CDR3 runs 13 residues. The CDR3 nucleotides are TGCGCCAGCAGCCCTGGCCGAACCTACGAGCAGTACTTC. Amino acid sequence: CASSPGRTYEQYF.

At least ten counts were recorded for this clonotype. The CDR3 loop reads CASSYSRETGYSNQPQHF. CDR3 nucleotides: TGTGCCAGCAGTTACTCTCGTGAGACAGGTTATAGCAATCAGCCCCAGCATTTT. The chain has TRBV6-5 and TRBJ1-5; D might be TRBD1 (6 bases). Germline CDR1 is MNHEY and CDR2 is SVGAGI. The CDR3 contains 18 residues. V was cut by 0 bases and J by 0 bases, with 15 bases left in between.

This clonotype turned up a few times. This chain uses TRBV29-1 with TRBJ2-5, with D possibly TRBD2 on 6 matching bases. Deletions cut 0 bases from V and 0 bases from J, with 20 bases between. The germline gives CDR1 SQVTM, CDR2 ANQGSEA. CDR3 length equals 18 residues. CDR3 DNA: TGCAGCGTTGAAGATCTTCACACAGGAGGGTCGTACCAAGAGACCCAGTACTTC. Protein product: CSVEDLHTGGSYQETQYF.

This clonotype was found many times. V usage is TRBV30 and J usage is TRBJ1-2; D remains unclear. The germline V gene has CDR1 GTSNPN and CDR2 SVGIG (reference sequence). The CDR3 loop spans 11 amino acids. V was shortened by 3 bases and J by 8 bases, with 10 bases between the two germline ends. This CDR3 reads CAWSRPGGYTF. The CDR3 coding sequence is TGTGCCTGGAGCAGACCGGGAGGCTACACCTTC.

This clonotype has at least ten counts. A clone one base away is much larger, so this may be a read error. The genes are TRBV20-1 and TRBJ1-1; 7 bases match TRBD1. The CDR3 consists of 14 residues. The germline gives CDR1 DFQATT, CDR2 SNEGSKA (reference sequence). DNA for the CDR3: TGCAGTGCTTTTCGACAGGGAATGAACACTGAAGCTTCCTTT. Its translation is CSAFRQGMNTEASF.

At least ten counts were recorded for this clonotype. At one end, the junction sequence differs from germline, possibly due to a read error. This chain uses TRBV20-1 with TRBJ2-4, with 7 bases lining up with TRBD1. Germline V lookup: CDR1 DFQATT, CDR2 SNEGSKA (reference sequence). The CDR3 runs 15 residues. The CDR3 loop is CSARLGGQVLNIKYF. The DNA of the CDR3 is TGCAGTGCTAGACTTGGAGGACAGGTCCTCAACATTAAGTACTTC.

This clonotype appeared many times. The chain is built from TRBV2 and TRBJ1-5; 8 nucleotides align to TRBD1. V gave up 7 bases and J gave up 2 bases; unmatched junction bases: 4. This CDR3 region has 14 residues. Germline V gene sequence: CDR1 SNHLY, CDR2 FYNNEI. CDR3 bases: TGTGCCAGCAAAGCGGGACAGGGCAATCAGCCCCAGCATTTT. Translating it yields CASKAGQGNQPQHF. The entire variable domain, with the rest obtained from reference TRBV2 and TRBJ1-5, is as follows: EPEVTQTPSHQVTQMGQEVILRCVPISNHLYFYWYRQILGQKVEFLVSFYNNEISEKSEIFDDQFSVERPDGSNFTLKIRSTKLEDSAMYFCASKAGQGNQPQHFGDGTRLSIL.

This clonotype was observed many times. The rearrangement joins TRBV19 to TRBJ1-5, with D tentatively TRBD1 (6 bases). Per the germline V gene, CDR1 is LNHDA and CDR2 is SQIVND (reference sequence). The V end was cut by 6 bases, the J end by 8 bases, with 17 bases between. The CDR3 has 14 residues. The CDR3, as DNA: TGTGCCAGTAGGCCGGGGGCCGAGGGGAAGCCCCAGCATTTT. It yields the protein CASRPGAEGKPQHF.

This rearrangement joins TRBV3-1 to TRBJ1-5; the D gene is possibly TRBD1 (6 bases). This CDR3 is built from 14 residues. From germline, CDR1 is LGHDT and CDR2 YNNKEL (reference sequence). V lost 1 base and J 6 bases, leaving 10 bases between the germline ends. CDR3 residues: CASSQGGGTQPQHF. The CDR3 bases are TGTGCCAGCAGCCAAGGAGGGGGAACTCAGCCCCAGCATTTT. The whole variable domain, remainder taken from reference TRBV3-1 and TRBJ1-5, is DTAVSQTPKYLVTQMGNDKSIKCEQNLGHDTMYWYKQDSKKFLKIMFSYNNKELIINETVPNRFSPKSPDKAHLNLHINSLELGDSAVYFCASSQGGGTQPQHFGDGTRLSIL.

This clonotype was counted at least ten times. The missing conserved phenylalanine or tryptophan at the end of this CDR3 makes a read error likely. J is TRBJ1-5 and V is TRBV28, with 8 positions matching TRBD1. The CDR3 runs to 15 residues. Losses at the gene ends were 6 bases for V and 1 base for J; bases not matched to a gene: 5. The germline gives CDR1 MDHEN, CDR2 SYDVKM. The CDR3 here is CASRRQGNSNQPQHY. Here the CDR3 DNA reads TGTGCCAGCAGAAGACAGGGGAACAGCAATCAGCCCCAGCATTAT.

This clonotype was recorded at least ten times. V and J are TRBV2 and TRBJ1-1, with D unclear. The length of the CDR3 is 11 residues. Germline assignment: CDR1 SNHLY and CDR2 FYNNEI. With 11 bases removed from V and 7 bases from J, the gap between germline ends came to 14 bases. The CDR3 region has the DNA TGTGCCGGGGTGATTGACGTTGAAGCTTTCTTT. The encoded protein is CAGVIDVEAFF.

This clonotype was found many times. The rearrangement uses TRBV24-1 and TRBJ2-3; possible D gene TRBD2, 6 bases. The CDR3 loop spans 15 amino acids. CDR1 and CDR2 from the germline V gene are KGHDR and SFDVKD. The V gene lost 2 bases and the J gene lost 2 bases, with 10 bases spanning the gap. CDR3 sequence reads: CATSDSGLDTDTQYF. CDR3 in DNA: TGTGCCACCAGTGATTCGGGACTTGACACAGATACGCAGTATTTT.

The chain uses TRBV6-1 and TRBJ1-1, with TRBD1 matching over 8 bases. From germline, CDR1 is MNHNS and CDR2 SASEGT. The CDR3 contains 15 residues. Trimming cost V 8 bases and J 4 bases; bases outside gene matches: 12. CDR3 in amino acids: CASGGSGGSGTEAFF. CDR3 in DNA: TGTGCCAGCGGGGGTTCAGGGGGCAGTGGCACTGAAGCTTTCTTT.